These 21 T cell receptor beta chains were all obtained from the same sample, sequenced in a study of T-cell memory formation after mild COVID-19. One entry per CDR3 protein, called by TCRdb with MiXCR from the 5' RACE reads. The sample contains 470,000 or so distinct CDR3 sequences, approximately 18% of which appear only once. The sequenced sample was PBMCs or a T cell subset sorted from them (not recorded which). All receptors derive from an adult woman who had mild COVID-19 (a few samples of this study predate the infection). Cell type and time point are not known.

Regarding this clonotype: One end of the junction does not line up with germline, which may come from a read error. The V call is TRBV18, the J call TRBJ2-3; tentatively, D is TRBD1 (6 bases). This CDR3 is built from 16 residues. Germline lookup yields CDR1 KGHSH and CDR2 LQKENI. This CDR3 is CASSTLGTSFTDTRYF. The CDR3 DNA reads TGTGCCAGCTCAACCCTCGGGACATCCTTCACAGATACGCGGTATTTT. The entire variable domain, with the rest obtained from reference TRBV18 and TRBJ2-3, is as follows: NAGVMQNPRHLVRRRGQEARLRCSPMKGHSHVYWYRQLPEEGLKFMVYLQKENIIDESGMPKERFSAEFPKEGPSILRIQQVVRGDSAAYFCASSTLGTSFTDTRYFGPGTRLTVL.

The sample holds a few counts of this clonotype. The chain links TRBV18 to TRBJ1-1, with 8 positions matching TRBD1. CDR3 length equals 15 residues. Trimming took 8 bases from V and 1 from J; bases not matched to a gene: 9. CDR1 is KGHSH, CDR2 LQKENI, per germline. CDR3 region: CASPKQGAWNTEAFF. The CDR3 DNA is TGTGCCAGCCCAAAGCAGGGGGCCTGGAACACTGAAGCTTTCTTT.

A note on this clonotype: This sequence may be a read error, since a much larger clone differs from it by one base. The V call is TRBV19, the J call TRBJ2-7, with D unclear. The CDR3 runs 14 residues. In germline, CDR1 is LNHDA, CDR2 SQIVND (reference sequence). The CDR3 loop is CACSPNSWSYEQYF. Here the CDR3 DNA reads TGTGCCTGTAGTCCGAACTCATGGTCCTACGAGCAGTACTTC.

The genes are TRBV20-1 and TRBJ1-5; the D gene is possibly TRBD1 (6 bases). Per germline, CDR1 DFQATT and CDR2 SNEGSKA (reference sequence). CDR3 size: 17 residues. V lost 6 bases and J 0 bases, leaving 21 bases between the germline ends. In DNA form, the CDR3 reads TGCAGTGCCAAACAGTCCTTTACAGGGAATAGCAATCAGCCCCAGCATTTT. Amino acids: CSAKQSFTGNSNQPQHF.

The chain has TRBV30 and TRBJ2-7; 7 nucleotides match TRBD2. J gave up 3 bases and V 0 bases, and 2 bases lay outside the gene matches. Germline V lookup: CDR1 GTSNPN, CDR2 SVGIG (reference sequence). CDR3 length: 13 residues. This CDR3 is CAWSVGGNYEQYF. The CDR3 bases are TGTGCCTGGAGTGTCGGGGGGAACTACGAGCAGTACTTC.

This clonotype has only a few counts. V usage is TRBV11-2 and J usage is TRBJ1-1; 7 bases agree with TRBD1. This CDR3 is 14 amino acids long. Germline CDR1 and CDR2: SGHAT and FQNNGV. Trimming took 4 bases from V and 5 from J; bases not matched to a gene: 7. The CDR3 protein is CASSSRGLGTEAFF. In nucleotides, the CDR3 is TGTGCCAGCAGCTCCAGGGGGTTAGGGACTGAAGCTTTCTTT.

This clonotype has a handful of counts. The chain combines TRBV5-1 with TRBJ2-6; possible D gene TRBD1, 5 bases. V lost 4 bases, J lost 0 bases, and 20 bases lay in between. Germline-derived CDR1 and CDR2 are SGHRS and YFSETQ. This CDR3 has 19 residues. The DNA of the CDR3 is TGCGCCAGCAGCCTGGCTCAGGGCAGCGTTTTCTCTGGGGCCAACGTCCTGACTTTC. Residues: CASSLAQGSVFSGANVLTF.

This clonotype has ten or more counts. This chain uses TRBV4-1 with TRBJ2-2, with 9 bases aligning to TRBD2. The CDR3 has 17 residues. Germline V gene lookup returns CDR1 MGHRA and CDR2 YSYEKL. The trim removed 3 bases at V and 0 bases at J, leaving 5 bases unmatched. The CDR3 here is CASSQRASGANTGELFF. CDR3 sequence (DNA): TGCGCCAGCAGCCAGAGGGCTAGCGGGGCGAACACCGGGGAGCTGTTTTTT.

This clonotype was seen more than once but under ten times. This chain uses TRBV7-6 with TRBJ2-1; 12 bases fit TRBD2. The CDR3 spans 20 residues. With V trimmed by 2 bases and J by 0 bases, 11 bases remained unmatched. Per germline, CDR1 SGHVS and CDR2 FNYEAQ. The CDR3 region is CASSLFPRLAGGSSYNEQFF. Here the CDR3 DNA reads TGTGCCAGCAGCTTATTTCCTCGGCTAGCGGGAGGGAGCTCCTACAATGAGCAGTTCTTC.

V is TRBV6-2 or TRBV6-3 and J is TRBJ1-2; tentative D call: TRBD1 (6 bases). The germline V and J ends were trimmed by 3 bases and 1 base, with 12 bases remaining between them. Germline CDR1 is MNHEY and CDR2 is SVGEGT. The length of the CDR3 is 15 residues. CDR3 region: CASSYPDRLNYGYTF. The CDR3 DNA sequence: TGTGCCAGCAGTTATCCAGACAGGCTTAACTATGGCTACACCTTC.

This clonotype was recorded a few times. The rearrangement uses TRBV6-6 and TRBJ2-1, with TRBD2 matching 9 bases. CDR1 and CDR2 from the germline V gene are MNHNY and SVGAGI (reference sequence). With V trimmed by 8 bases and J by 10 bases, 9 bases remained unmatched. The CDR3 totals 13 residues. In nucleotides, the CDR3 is TGTGCCAGCTTGTCTAGCGGGATCAACGAGCAGTTCTTC. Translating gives CASLSSGINEQFF.

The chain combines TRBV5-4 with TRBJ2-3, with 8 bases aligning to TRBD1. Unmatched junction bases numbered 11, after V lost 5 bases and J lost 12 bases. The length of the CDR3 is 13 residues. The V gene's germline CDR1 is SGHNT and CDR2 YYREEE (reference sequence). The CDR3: CASSSQGVPSQYF. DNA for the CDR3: TGTGCCAGCAGTTCACAGGGGGTCCCCAGTCAGTATTTT.

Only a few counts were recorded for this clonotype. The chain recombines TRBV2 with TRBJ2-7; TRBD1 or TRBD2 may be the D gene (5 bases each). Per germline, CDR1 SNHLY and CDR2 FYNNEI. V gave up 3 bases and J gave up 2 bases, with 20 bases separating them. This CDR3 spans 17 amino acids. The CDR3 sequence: CASSEFPSGTGPYEQYF. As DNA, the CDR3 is TGTGCCAGCAGTGAGTTTCCCTCGGGGACGGGACCCTACGAGCAGTACTTC.

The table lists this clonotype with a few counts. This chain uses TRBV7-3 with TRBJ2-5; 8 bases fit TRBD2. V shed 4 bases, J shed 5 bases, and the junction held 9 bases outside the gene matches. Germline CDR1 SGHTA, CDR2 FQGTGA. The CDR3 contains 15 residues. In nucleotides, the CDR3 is TGTGCCAGCAGCTCCACTAGCGGACCGCGGGAGACCCAGTACTTC. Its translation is CASSSTSGPRETQYF.

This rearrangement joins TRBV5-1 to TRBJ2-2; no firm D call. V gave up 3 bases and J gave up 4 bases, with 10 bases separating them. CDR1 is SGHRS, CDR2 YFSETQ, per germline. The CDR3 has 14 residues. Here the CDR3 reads CASSSGQTTGELFF. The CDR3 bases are TGCGCCAGCAGCTCCGGGCAGACCACCGGGGAGCTGTTTTTT.

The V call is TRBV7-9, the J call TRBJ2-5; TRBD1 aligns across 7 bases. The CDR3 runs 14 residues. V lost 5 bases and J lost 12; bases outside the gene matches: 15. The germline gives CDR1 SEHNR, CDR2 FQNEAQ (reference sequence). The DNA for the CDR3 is TGTGCCAGCAGCCGATCCGGGGACAGTCCCGGGGAGTACTTC. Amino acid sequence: CASSRSGDSPGEYF.

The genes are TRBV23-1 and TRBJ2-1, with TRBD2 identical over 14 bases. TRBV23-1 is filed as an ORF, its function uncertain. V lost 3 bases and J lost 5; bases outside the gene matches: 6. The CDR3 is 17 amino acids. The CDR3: CASSQTSGRGGHNEQFF. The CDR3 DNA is TGCGCCAGCAGTCAGACTAGCGGGAGGGGAGGACACAATGAGCAGTTCTTC.

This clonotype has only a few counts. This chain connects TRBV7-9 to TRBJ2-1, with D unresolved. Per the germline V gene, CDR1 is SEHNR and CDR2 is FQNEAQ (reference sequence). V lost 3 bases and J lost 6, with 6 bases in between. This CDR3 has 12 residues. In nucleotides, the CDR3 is TGTGCCAGCAGCTTCGACCTCAATGAGCAGTTCTTC. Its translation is CASSFDLNEQFF.

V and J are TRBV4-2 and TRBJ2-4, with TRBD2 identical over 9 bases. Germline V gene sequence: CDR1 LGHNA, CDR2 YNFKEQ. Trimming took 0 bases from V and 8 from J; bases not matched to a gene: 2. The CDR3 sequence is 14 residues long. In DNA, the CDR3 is TGTGCCAGCAGCCAAGAGCGGGGGGGCTACATTCAGTACTTC. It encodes CASSQERGGYIQYF.

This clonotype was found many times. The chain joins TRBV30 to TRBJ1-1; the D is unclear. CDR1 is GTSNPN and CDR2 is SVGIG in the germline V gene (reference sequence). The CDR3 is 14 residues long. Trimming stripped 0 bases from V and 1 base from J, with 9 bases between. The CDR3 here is CAWSVLSPNTEAFF. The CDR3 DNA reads TGTGCCTGGAGTGTACTCTCGCCGAACACTGAAGCTTTCTTT. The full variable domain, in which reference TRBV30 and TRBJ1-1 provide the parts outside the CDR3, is SQTIHQWPATLVQPVGSPLSLECTVEGTSNPNLYWYRQAAGRGLQLLFYSVGIGQISSEVPQNLSASRPQDRQFILSSKKLLLSDSGFYLCAWSVLSPNTEAFFGQGTRLTVV.

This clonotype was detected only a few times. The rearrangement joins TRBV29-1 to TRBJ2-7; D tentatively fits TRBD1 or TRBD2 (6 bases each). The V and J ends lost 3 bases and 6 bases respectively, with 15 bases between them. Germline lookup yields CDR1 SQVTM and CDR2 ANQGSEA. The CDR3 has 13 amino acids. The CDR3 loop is CSVEAGHKGEQYF. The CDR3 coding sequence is TGCAGCGTTGAGGCGGGACATAAGGGCGAGCAGTACTTC.